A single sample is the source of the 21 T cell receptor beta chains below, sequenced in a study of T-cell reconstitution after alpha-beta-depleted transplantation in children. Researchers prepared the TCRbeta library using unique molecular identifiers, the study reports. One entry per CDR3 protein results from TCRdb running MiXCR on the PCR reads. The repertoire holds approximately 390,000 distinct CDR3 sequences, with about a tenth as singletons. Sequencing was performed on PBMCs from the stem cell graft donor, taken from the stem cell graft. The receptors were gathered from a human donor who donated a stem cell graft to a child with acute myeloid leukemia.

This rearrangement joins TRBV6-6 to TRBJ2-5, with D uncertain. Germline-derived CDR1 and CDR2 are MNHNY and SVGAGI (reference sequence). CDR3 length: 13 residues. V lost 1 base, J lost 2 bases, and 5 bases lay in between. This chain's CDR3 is CASSYWVQETQYF. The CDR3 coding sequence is TGTGCCAGCAGTTACTGGGTTCAAGAGACCCAGTACTTC.

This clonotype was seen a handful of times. CDR3 loop: CATSRDHIKQYV. The CDR3 DNA is TGTGCCACCAGCAGAGATCATATTAAGCAGTACGTC. V is TRBV15 and J is TRBJ2-7; D uncertain. CDR1 and CDR2 from the germline V gene are LNHNV and YYDKDF (reference sequence). Trimming pared 0 bases from V and 8 bases from J, leaving 8 bases between. The CDR3 runs 12 residues.

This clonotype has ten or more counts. The CDR3 bases are TGTGCCAGCAGCTCTGCCCATACAGGGGAACTGCAGTATTTT. Its protein product is CASSSAHTGELQYF. The chain joins TRBV7-2 to TRBJ2-3, with 7 bases lining up with TRBD1. Trimming cost V 4 bases and J 11 bases; bases outside gene matches: 12. The CDR3 loop spans 14 amino acids. Germline assignment: CDR1 SGHTA and CDR2 FQGNSA.

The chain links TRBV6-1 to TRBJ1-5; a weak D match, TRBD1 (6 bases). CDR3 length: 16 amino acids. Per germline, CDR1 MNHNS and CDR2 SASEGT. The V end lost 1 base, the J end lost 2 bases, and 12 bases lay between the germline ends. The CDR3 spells CASSEGRTARNQPQHF. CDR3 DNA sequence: TGTGCCAGCAGTGAAGGGAGGACAGCCCGCAATCAGCCCCAGCATTTT.

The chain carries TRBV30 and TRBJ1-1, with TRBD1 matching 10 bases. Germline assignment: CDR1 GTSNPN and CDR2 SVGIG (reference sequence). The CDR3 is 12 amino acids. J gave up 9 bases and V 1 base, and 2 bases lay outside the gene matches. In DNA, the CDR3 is TGTGCCTGGAGTGGGACAGGGGGAAAAGCTTTCTTT. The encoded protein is CAWSGTGGKAFF. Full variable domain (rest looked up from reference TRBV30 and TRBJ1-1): SQTIHQWPATLVQPVGSPLSLECTVEGTSNPNLYWYRQAAGRGLQLLFYSVGIGQISSEVPQNLSASRPQDRQFILSSKKLLLSDSGFYLCAWSGTGGKAFFGQGTRLTVV.

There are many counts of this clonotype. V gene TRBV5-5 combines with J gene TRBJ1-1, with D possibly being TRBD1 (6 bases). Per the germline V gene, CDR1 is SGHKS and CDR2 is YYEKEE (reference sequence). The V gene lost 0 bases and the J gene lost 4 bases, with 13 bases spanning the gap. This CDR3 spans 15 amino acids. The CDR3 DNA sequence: TGTGCCAGCAGCTTGGCCGGGGGGCTGGGCACTGAAGCTTTCTTT. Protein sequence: CASSLAGGLGTEAFF.

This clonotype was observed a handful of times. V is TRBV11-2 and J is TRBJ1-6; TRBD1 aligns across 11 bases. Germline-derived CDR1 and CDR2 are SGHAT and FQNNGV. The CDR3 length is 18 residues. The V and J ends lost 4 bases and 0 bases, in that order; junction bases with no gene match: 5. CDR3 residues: CASSSTGTGGSYNSPLHF. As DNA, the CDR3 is TGTGCCAGCAGCTCGACCGGGACAGGGGGCTCCTATAATTCACCCCTCCACTTT.

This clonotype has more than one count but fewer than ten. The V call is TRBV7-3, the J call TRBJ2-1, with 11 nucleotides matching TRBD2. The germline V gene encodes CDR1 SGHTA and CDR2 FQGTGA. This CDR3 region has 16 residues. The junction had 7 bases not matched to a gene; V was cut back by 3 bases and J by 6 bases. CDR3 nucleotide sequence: TGTGCCAGCAGCTTGAGCCTAGCGGGGGGACCCAATGAGCAGTTCTTC. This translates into CASSLSLAGGPNEQFF. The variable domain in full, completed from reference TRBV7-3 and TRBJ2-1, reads GAGVSQTPSNKVTEKGKYVELRCDPISGHTALYWYRQSLGQGPEFLIYFQGTGAADDSGLPNDRFFAVRPEGSVSTLKIQRTERGDSAVYLCASSLSLAGGPNEQFFGPGTRLTVL.

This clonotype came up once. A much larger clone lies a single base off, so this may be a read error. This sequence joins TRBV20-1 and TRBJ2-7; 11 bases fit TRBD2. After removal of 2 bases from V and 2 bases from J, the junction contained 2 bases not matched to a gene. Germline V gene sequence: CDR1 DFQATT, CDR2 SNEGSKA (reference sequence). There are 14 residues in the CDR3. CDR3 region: CSARSTSGTYEQYF. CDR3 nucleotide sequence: TGCAGTGCTAGATCGACTAGCGGGACCTACGAGCAGTACTTC.

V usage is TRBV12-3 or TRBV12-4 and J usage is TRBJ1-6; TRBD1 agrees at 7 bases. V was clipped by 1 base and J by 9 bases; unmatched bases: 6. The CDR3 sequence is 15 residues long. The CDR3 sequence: CASSLGGGQISPLHF. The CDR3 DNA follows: TGTGCCAGCAGTTTAGGGGGGGGACAGATTTCACCCCTCCACTTT.

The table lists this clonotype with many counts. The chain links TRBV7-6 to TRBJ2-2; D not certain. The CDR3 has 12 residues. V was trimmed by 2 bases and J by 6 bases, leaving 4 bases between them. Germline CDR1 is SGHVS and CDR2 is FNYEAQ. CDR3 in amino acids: CASSLQSGELFF. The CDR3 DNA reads TGTGCCAGCAGCTTACAGTCCGGGGAGCTGTTTTTT.

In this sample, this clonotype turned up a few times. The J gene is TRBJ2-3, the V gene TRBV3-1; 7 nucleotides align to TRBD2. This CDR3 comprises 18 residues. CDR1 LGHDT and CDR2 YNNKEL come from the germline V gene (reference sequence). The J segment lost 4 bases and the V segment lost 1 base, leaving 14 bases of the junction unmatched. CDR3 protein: CASSQGVGAGVPPDTQYF. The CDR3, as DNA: TGTGCCAGCAGCCAAGGAGTCGGGGCGGGGGTTCCCCCAGATACGCAGTATTTT.

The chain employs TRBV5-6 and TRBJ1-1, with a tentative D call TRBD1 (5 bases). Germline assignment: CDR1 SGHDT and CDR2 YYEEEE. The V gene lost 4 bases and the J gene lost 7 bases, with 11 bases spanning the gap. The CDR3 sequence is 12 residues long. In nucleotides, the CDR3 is TGTGCCAGCAGCGGATGGGGGAATGAAGCTTTCTTT. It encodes CASSGWGNEAFF.

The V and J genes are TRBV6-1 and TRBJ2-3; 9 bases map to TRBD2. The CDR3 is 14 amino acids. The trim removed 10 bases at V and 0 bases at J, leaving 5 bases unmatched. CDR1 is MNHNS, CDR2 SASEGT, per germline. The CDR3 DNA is TGTGCCACTCGACTAGCGGCCAGCACAGATACGCAGTATTTT. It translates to CATRLAASTDTQYF.

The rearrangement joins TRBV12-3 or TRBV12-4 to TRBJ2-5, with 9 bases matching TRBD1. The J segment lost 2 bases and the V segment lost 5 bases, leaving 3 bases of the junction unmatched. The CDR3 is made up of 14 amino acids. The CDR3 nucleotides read TGTGCCAGCAGTGGGACAGGGAGTCAAGAGACCCAGTACTTC. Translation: CASSGTGSQETQYF.

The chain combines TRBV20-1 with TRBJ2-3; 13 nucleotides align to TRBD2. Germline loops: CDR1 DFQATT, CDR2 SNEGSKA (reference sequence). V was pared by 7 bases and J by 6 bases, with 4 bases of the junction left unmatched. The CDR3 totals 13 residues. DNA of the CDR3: TGCAGTGGGACTAGCGGGGGAAGGGATACGCAGTATTTT. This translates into CSGTSGGRDTQYF.

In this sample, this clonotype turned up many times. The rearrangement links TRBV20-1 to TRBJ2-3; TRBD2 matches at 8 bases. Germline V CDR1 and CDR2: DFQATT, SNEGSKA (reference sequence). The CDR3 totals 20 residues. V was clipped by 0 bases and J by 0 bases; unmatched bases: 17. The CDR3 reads CSARDIGLGGGQYSTDTQYF. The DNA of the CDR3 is TGCAGTGCTAGAGATATCGGGCTCGGCGGGGGGCAATATAGCACAGATACGCAGTATTTT.

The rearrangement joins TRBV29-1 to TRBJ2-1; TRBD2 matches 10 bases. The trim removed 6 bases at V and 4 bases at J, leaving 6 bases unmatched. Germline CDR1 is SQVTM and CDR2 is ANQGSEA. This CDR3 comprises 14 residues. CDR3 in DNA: TGCAGCGTGCAACTAGCGGGGCTATACAATGAGCAGTTCTTC. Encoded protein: CSVQLAGLYNEQFF.

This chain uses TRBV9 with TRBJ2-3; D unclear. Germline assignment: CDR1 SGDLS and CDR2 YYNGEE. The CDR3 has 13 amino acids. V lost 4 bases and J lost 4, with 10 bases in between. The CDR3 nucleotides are TGTGCCAGCAGCCCGTCCCCGGCAGATACGCAGTATTTT. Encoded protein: CASSPSPADTQYF.

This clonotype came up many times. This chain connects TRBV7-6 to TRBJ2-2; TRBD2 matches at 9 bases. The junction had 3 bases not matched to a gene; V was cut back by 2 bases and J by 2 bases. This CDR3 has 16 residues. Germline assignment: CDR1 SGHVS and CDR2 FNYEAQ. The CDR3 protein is CASSLTSGLNTGELFF. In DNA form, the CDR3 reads TGTGCCAGCAGCTTAACTAGCGGGCTAAACACCGGGGAGCTGTTTTTT.

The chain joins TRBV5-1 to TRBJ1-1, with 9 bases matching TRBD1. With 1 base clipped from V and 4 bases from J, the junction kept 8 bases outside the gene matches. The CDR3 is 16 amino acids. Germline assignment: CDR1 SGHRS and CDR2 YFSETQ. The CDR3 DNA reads TGCGCCAGCAGCTTGTTTACAGGGGGCGAAGTCACTGAAGCTTTCTTT. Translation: CASSLFTGGEVTEAFF.